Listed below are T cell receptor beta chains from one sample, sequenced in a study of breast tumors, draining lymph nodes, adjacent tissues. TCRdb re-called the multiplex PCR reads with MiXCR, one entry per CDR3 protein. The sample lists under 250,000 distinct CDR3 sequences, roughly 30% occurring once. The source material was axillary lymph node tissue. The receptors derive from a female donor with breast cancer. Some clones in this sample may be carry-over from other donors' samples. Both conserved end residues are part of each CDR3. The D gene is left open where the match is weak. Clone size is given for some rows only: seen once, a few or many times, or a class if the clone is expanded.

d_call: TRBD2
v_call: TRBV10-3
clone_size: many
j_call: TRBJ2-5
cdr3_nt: TGTGCCACCGCACTAGCGGGAGAAGAGACCCAGTACTTC
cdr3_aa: CATALAGEETQYF

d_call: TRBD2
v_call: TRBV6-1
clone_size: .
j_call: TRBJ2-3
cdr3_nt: TGTGCCAGCGGGAGGGCGGCAGATACGCAGTATTTT
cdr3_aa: CASGRAADTQYF

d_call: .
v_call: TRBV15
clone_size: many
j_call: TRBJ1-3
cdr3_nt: TGTGCCACCAGCAGAGATCTCGCCCAGACGGAGGGAAACACCATATATTTT
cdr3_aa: CATSRDLAQTEGNTIYF

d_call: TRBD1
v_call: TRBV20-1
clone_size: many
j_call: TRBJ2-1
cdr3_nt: TGCAGTGCCGAAGGGACAGCGAACTCCTACAATGAGCAGTTCTTC
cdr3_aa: CSAEGTANSYNEQFF

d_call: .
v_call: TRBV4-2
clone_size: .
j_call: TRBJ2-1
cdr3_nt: TGTGCCAGCAGCGTAGGTCCAGGGGGGCGAGGTCATGAGCAGTTCTTC
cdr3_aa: CASSVGPGGRGHEQFF

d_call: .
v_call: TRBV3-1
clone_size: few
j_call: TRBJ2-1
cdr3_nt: TGTGCCAGCAGCCTTGAGCGGCCCCCTATCACGCGGGAGCAGTTCTTC
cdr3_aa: CASSLERPPITREQFF

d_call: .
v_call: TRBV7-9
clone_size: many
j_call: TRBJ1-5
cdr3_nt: TGTGCCAGCAGCTTAGGACAGAATAGCAATCAGCCCCAGCATTTT
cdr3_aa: CASSLGQNSNQPQHF

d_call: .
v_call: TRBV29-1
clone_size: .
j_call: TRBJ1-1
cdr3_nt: TGCAGCGTTCGACGTGAGGGGCCTGAAGCTTTCTTT
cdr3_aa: CSVRREGPEAFF

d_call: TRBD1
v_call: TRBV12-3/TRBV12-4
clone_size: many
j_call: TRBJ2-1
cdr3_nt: TGTGCCAGCAGTTTAAGGGGGCGCGGCAATGAGCAGTTCTTC
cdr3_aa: CASSLRGRGNEQFF

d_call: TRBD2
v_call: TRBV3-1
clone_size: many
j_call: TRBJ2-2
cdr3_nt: TGTGCCAGCAGCCCCCGAGCTTTGCTAGCGGGAGACACCGGGGAGCTGTTTTTT
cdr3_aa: CASSPRALLAGDTGELFF

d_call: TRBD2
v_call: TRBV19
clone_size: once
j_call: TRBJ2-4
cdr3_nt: TGTGCCAGTAGTCCGGGACTAGCGGACGCCAAAAGCATTCAGTACTTC
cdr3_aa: CASSPGLADAKSIQYF

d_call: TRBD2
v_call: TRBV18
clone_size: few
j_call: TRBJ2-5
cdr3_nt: TGTGCCAGCTCACCAAGCGGGAGCGACGGAGAGACCCAGTACTTC
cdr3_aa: CASSPSGSDGETQYF

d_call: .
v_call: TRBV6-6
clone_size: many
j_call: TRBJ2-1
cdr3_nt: TGTGCCAGCAACAACGGGCGAGTAATATACAATGAGCAGTTCTTC
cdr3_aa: CASNNGRVIYNEQFF

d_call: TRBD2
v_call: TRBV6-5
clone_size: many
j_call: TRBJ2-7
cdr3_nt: TGTGCCAGCAGTCCTCAAGCGGGAGGCCCGTACGAGCAGTACTTC
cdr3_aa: CASSPQAGGPYEQYF

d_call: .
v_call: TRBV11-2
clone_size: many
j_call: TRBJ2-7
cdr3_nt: TGTGCCAGCAGCGACTCGCTTACCTCCTACGAGCAGTACTTC
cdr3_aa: CASSDSLTSYEQYF

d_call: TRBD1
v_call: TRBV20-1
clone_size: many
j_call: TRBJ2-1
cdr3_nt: TGCAGTGCTAGTGTAGTGGTCGGGGACAGGGGGCCCTACAATGAGCAGTTCTTC
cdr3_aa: CSASVVVGDRGPYNEQFF

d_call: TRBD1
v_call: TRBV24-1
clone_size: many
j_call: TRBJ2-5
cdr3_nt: TGTGCCACCAGTGATTTAGGAACAGGGGGCCGGGGAGAGACCCAGTACTTC
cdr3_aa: CATSDLGTGGRGETQYF